Below are 4 T cell receptor beta chains sequenced from a single sample in a study of metastatic and nonmetastatic thyroid tumors. Thyroid surgery took place with no prior treatment in any patient. TCRdb re-called clones via MiXCR from the PCR reads. The top ten clones hold about 9% of a sample with tens of thousands of clones, around 10% of them seen once. Sample: blood. The source is a male donor with papillary thyroid cancer or a benign thyroid nodule (not recorded which). Some clones in this sample may be carry-over from other donors' samples.

This clone was detected ten times or more. V usage is TRBV19 and J usage is TRBJ1-5, with D uncertain. The CDR3 runs 15 residues. Germline V CDR1 and CDR2: LNHDA, SQIVND (reference sequence). Trimming stripped 3 bases from V and 0 bases from J, with 9 bases between. CDR3 region: CASSIGGYSNQPQHF. The CDR3 region has the DNA TGTGCCAGTAGTATCGGAGGATATAGCAATCAGCCCCAGCATTTT.

This clone came up many times. The CDR3 loop reads CASSLGFRVYEQYF. The CDR3 nucleotides read TGTGCCAGCAGCTTAGGGTTCCGAGTGTACGAGCAGTACTTC. The chain has TRBV7-2 and TRBJ2-7; D call uncertain. Trimming left V 1 base short and J 4 bases short, with 11 bases between. The CDR3 runs to 14 residues. Germline V gives CDR1 SGHTA, CDR2 FQGNSA.

This clone appeared many times. The rearrangement joins TRBV9 to TRBJ1-1; 10 bases are shared with TRBD1. The CDR3 covers 16 residues. Germline CDR1 and CDR2: SGDLS and YYNGEE. The junction had 2 bases not matched to a gene; V was cut back by 0 bases and J by 0 bases. DNA for the CDR3: TGTGCCAGCAGCGTAGGACAGGGGGCGGTGAACACTGAAGCTTTCTTT. Translation: CASSVGQGAVNTEAFF.

This clone appeared a few times. The genes are TRBV27 and TRBJ2-2, with 10 bases matching TRBD1. The germline CDR1 and CDR2 sequences are MNHEY and SMNVEV (reference sequence). V gave up 3 bases and J gave up 5 bases; unmatched junction bases: 24. The CDR3 length is 22 residues. The CDR3 coding sequence is TGTGCCAGCAGTTTTTCCCGCCTCGTCGAACCGGGACAGGGGCCGCGAACCGGGGAGCTGTTTTTT. Its protein is CASSFSRLVEPGQGPRTGELFF.